The 21 T cell receptor beta chains below were found in one sample sequenced in a study of T-cell memory formation after mild COVID-19 (dated by TCRdb to the early 2020s). Library preparation was by 5' RACE. Sequenced using an Illumina NovaSeq 6000. The public reads were reprocessed in TCRdb via fastp at Q25 and MiXCR, keeping in-frame beta chains. Records with the same CDR3 protein are collapsed into one entry carrying the most frequent genes and DNA. The sample contains approximately 250,000 distinct CDR3 sequences, 15% to 20% of them found a single time. The ten largest make up roughly 20% of the sample. The sequenced sample was PBMCs or a T cell subset sorted from them (not recorded which). The receptors were gathered from a man aged 18 to 30 who had mild COVID-19 (a few samples of this study predate the infection). The sample titles of this study are shuffled in the database, so cell type and time point are left out; the donor was told from shared clones.

Only a few counts were recorded for this clonotype. The chain combines TRBV15 with TRBJ2-3, with D possibly matching TRBD1 (5 bases). V lost 6 bases to trimming and J lost 3 bases, with 16 bases between them. Germline V gene sequence: CDR1 LNHNV, CDR2 YYDKDF (reference sequence). This CDR3 region has 15 residues. The CDR3 loop reads CATRGSGAQTDTQYF. In nucleotides, the CDR3 is TGTGCCACCAGGGGTTCTGGGGCTCAAACAGATACGCAGTATTTT.

V gene TRBV5-4 combines with J gene TRBJ1-1; 9 bases fit TRBD1. This CDR3 has 15 amino acids. With 4 bases clipped from V and 4 bases from J, the junction kept 8 bases outside the gene matches. Germline V gene lookup returns CDR1 SGHNT and CDR2 YYREEE (reference sequence). The CDR3 spells CASSPRDREGTEAFF. The CDR3 DNA reads TGTGCCAGCAGCCCTCGGGACAGGGAAGGCACTGAAGCTTTCTTT.

This chain uses TRBV2 with TRBJ2-1; TRBD2 matches 8 bases. With V trimmed by 6 bases and J by 2 bases, 6 bases remained unmatched. Germline loops: CDR1 SNHLY, CDR2 FYNNEI. The CDR3 consists of 15 residues. CDR3 loop: CASSEWREAYNEQFF. Here the CDR3 DNA reads TGTGCCAGCAGCGAATGGCGGGAGGCCTACAATGAGCAGTTCTTC.

This clonotype was picked up many times. This chain connects TRBV10-1 to TRBJ2-2; maybe TRBD1 (6 bases). Deletions cut 5 bases from V and 4 bases from J, with 14 bases between. The CDR3 is 15 residues long. Germline assignment: CDR1 WNHNN and CDR2 SYGVQD (reference sequence). The CDR3 region has the DNA TGCGCCAGCAGTCAACAGGGCCGGGGCACCGGGGAGCTGTTTTTT. Translation gives CASSQQGRGTGELFF.

The genes are TRBV5-1 and TRBJ1-2; 11 bases match TRBD1. Trimming removed 4 bases from V and 12 bases from J; junction bases left unmatched: 8. The CDR3 has 13 residues. Germline assignment: CDR1 SGHRS and CDR2 YFSETQ. The CDR3 reads CASSNRDRGRNTF. CDR3 bases: TGCGCCAGCAGCAACAGGGACAGGGGGAGAAACACCTTC.

This chain links TRBV9 with TRBJ2-7, with TRBD2 matching over 13 bases. The CDR3 spans 15 residues. The V segment lost 4 bases and the J segment 7 bases; nucleotides outside the gene matches: 8. Germline CDR1 SGDLS, CDR2 YYNGEE. CDR3 protein: CASSPARLAGGEQYF. Here the CDR3 DNA reads TGTGCCAGCAGCCCAGCTAGACTAGCGGGAGGTGAGCAGTACTTC.

This chain uses TRBV7-3 with TRBJ1-1, with a tentative D call TRBD1 (5 bases). Trimming removed 4 bases from V and 2 bases from J, with 11 bases in between. CDR1 SGHTA and CDR2 FQGTGA come from the germline V gene. CDR3 length equals 14 residues. DNA for the CDR3: TGTGCCAGCAGCTCGCAGGGTTATAACACTGAAGCTTTCTTT. It yields the protein CASSSQGYNTEAFF.

This clonotype appeared a single time. The chain uses TRBV18 and TRBJ2-7; perhaps TRBD1 as D (6 bases). Trimming removed 5 bases at V and 2 bases at J, with 10 bases between. The CDR3 extends over 13 amino acids. The germline CDR1 and CDR2 sequences are KGHSH and LQKENI. CDR3 DNA sequence: TGTGCCAGCTCAAAGGACAGAGCCTACGAGCAGTACTTC. Amino acid sequence: CASSKDRAYEQYF. Full variable domain (outside the CDR3, taken from reference TRBV18 and TRBJ2-7): NAGVMQNPRHLVRRRGQEARLRCSPMKGHSHVYWYRQLPEEGLKFMVYLQKENIIDESGMPKERFSAEFPKEGPSILRIQQVVRGDSAAYFCASSKDRAYEQYFGPGTRLTVT.

The chain recombines TRBV20-1 with TRBJ2-4; D gene ambiguous. Germline V gene lookup returns CDR1 DFQATT and CDR2 SNEGSKA (reference sequence). V shed 5 bases and J shed 5 bases, with 7 bases lying between them. The length of the CDR3 is 11 residues. The DNA for the CDR3 is TGCAGTGCTCCTGGCCAAAACATTCAGTACTTC. Protein sequence: CSAPGQNIQYF.

There are a few counts of this clonotype. The chain recombines TRBV12-3 or TRBV12-4 with TRBJ2-3, with D possibly being TRBD2 (5 bases). V was cut by 8 bases and J by 0 bases, with 9 bases left in between. The CDR3 is made up of 13 amino acids. The CDR3 nucleotides are TGTGCCAGCGCAGCGGCTAGCACAGATACGCAGTATTTT. It codes for CASAAASTDTQYF.

The chain has TRBV6-2 or TRBV6-3 and TRBJ2-7; D is ambiguous. The CDR3 consists of 11 residues. V lost 8 bases to trimming and J lost 4 bases, with 9 bases between them. Per the germline V gene, CDR1 is MNHEY and CDR2 is SVGEGT. The CDR3 DNA is TGTGCCAGCGGCACAACGTACGAGCAGTACTTC. It encodes CASGTTYEQYF.

The V call is TRBV10-3, the J call TRBJ1-2, with a weak D call TRBD1 (5 bases). Germline CDR1 reads ENHRY; CDR2 reads SYGVKD. This CDR3 contains 15 residues. The V gene lost 10 bases and the J gene lost 4 bases, with 22 bases spanning the gap. The DNA of the CDR3 is TGTGCCACCAAGGGACCCTCCAAAGACGTCTATGGCTACACCTTC. It yields the protein CATKGPSKDVYGYTF.

The rearrangement uses TRBV4-3 and TRBJ2-5; the match to TRBD2 covers 10 bases. With 1 base clipped from V and 5 bases from J, the junction kept 7 bases outside the gene matches. This CDR3 has 16 residues. The germline V gene has CDR1 LGHNA and CDR2 YSLEER. The CDR3 loop is CASSQGTSGFRETQYF. CDR3 nucleotides: TGCGCCAGCAGCCAAGGGACTAGCGGCTTCCGGGAGACCCAGTACTTC.

The rearrangement links TRBV29-1 to TRBJ2-3, with TRBD2 matching over 11 bases. Germline V gives CDR1 SQVTM, CDR2 ANQGSEA. CDR3 length equals 18 residues. J gave up 4 bases and V 2 bases, and 14 bases lay outside the gene matches. Here the CDR3 reads CSVESSAEIAGGPDTQYF. CDR3 in DNA: TGCAGCGTTGAATCTTCCGCCGAGATAGCGGGGGGGCCAGATACGCAGTATTTT.

Only a few counts were recorded for this clonotype. The chain has TRBV7-3 and TRBJ2-3; TRBD2 matches 8 bases. Trimming at V came to 2 bases and at J to 4 bases, leaving 5 bases not matched to a gene. Germline assignment: CDR1 SGHTA and CDR2 FQGTGA. This CDR3 has 15 residues. The CDR3 sequence: CASSLWAGGSDTQYF. The CDR3 DNA reads TGTGCCAGCAGCTTATGGGCGGGGGGCTCAGATACGCAGTATTTT.

The sample holds a few counts of this clonotype. The chain has TRBV7-2 and TRBJ2-5; possible D gene TRBD2, 6 bases. Germline CDR1 and CDR2: SGHTA and FQGNSA. The CDR3 extends over 15 amino acids. V was cut by 4 bases and J by 4 bases, with 16 bases left in between. The DNA for the CDR3 is TGTGCCAGCAGCTCCGCCCCGGGGGACGCAGAGACCCAGTACTTC. Translated: CASSSAPGDAETQYF.

This clonotype was seen at least ten times. The chain joins TRBV29-1 to TRBJ2-3; D unresolved. Trimming removed 6 bases at V and 0 bases at J, with 16 bases between. The CDR3 runs to 15 residues. The germline CDR1 and CDR2 sequences are SQVTM and ANQGSEA. The CDR3 spells CSVEAGTRSTDTQYF. As DNA, the CDR3 is TGCAGCGTCGAGGCCGGAACGAGAAGCACAGATACGCAGTATTTT.

This chain links TRBV27 with TRBJ2-7, with TRBD1 matching 7 bases. Trimming at V came to 6 bases and at J to 0 bases, leaving 5 bases not matched to a gene. This CDR3 contains 14 residues. Per the germline V gene, CDR1 is MNHEY and CDR2 is SMNVEV (reference sequence). CDR3 bases: TGTGCCAGCAGGCCTCGACAGGGCTCCTACGAGCAGTACGTC. It specifies CASRPRQGSYEQYV.

J is TRBJ2-2 and V is TRBV5-1; 7 positions agree with TRBD1. Trimming took 7 bases from V and 0 from J; bases not matched to a gene: 6. The germline gives CDR1 SGHRS, CDR2 YFSETQ. This CDR3 contains 15 residues. CDR3 sequence: CASAPGGSNTGELFF. CDR3 DNA: TGCGCCAGCGCCCCAGGGGGATCGAACACCGGGGAGCTGTTTTTT.

In this sample, this clonotype turned up a few times. The rearrangement uses TRBV6-2 or TRBV6-3 and TRBJ1-1; a weak D match, TRBD1 (6 bases). Germline V gene data show CDR1 as MNHEY and CDR2 as SVGEGT. This CDR3 contains 13 residues. Deletions cut 2 bases from V and 5 bases from J, with 9 bases between. The CDR3 DNA follows: TGTGCCAGCAGTTACCCGAGGGGGACTGAAGCTTTCTTT. Translation gives CASSYPRGTEAFF.

J is TRBJ2-5 and V is TRBV5-1; D may be TRBD1 or TRBD2 (5 bases each). Germline V CDR1 and CDR2: SGHRS, YFSETQ. V lost 4 bases and J lost 4, with 8 bases in between. The length of the CDR3 is 12 residues. CDR3 residues: CASSRDRETQYF. CDR3 nucleotides: TGCGCCAGCAGCCGGGACCGAGAGACCCAGTACTTC.